This TCR beta chain was obtained from a study of CD8+ T cells in alopecia areata. Study-wide points: The study also sequences resident alphabeta T cells of normal skin in scalp samples.

Sampling of alopecia areata patients yielded lesional scalp punch biopsies as well as peripheral blood. This CDR3 is 13 amino acids long. CDR1 is LNHDA and CDR2 is SQIVND in the germline V gene (reference sequence). V was trimmed by 1 base and J by 5 bases, leaving 9 bases between them. In regard to this clone: The antigen is unknown.

Extracted RNA was reverse transcribed into cDNA, the sequencing template. Data came from immunoSEQ multiplex PCR; TCRdb stores just in-frame clones and leaves some out. The sample consists of thousands of clones, 55% to 70% of them appearing once. The chain links TRBV19 to TRBJ2-7; tentative D call: TRBD2 (6 bases). Material: skin, obtained at week 0. This clonotype was obtained from a human donor with alopecia areata. The CDR3 coding sequence is TGTGCCAGTAGTATAGGGGGGACTCACGAGCAGTACTTC. Amino acids: CASSIGGTHEQYF.